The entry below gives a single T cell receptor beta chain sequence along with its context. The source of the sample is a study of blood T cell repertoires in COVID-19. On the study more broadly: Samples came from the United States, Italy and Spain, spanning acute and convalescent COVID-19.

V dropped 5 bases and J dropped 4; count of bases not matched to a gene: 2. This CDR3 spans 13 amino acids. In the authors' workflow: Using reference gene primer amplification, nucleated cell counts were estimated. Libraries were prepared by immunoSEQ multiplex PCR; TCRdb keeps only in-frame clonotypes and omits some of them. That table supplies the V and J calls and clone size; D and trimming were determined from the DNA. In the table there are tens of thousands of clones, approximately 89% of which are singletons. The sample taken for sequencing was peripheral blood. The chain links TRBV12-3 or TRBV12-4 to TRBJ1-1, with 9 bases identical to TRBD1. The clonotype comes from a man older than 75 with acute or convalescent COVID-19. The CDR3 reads CASSRQGGTEAFF. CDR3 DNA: TGTGCCAGCAGTCGACAGGGGGGCACTGAAGCTTTCTTT.